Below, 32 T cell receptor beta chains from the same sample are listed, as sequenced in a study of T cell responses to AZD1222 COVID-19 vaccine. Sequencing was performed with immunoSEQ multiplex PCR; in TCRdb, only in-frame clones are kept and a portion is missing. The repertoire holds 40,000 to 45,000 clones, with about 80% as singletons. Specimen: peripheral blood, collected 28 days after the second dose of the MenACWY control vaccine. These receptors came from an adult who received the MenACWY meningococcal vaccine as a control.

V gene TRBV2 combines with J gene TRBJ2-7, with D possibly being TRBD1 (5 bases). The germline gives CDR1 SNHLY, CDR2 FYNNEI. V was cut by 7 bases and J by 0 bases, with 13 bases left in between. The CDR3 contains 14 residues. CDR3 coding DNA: TGTGCCAGCACAAGGGGCTTTAGCTCCTACGAGCAGTACGTC. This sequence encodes CASTRGFSSYEQYV.

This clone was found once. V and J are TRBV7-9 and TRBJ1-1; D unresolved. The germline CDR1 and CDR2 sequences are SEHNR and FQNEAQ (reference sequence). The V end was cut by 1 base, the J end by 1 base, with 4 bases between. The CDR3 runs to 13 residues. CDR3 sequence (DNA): TGTGCCAGCAGCTTAGGTTGGAACACTGAAGCTTTCTTT. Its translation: CASSLGWNTEAFF.

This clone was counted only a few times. The CDR3 bases are TGTGCCAGCAGCTTAGTTAGCGTTAACTATGGCTACACCTTC. The encoded protein is CASSLVSVNYGYTF. The chain has TRBV7-8 and TRBJ1-2; no reliable D call. The CDR3 has 14 amino acids. With 1 base removed from V and 1 base from J, the gap between germline ends came to 7 bases. CDR1 and CDR2 from the germline V gene are SGHVS and FQNEAQ.

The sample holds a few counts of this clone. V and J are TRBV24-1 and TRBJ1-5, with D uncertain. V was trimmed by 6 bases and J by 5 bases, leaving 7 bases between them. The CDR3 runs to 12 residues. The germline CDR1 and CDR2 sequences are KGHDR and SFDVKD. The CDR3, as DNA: TGTGCCACCAGTCTTGGTCATCAGCCCCAGCATTTT. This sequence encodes CATSLGHQPQHF.

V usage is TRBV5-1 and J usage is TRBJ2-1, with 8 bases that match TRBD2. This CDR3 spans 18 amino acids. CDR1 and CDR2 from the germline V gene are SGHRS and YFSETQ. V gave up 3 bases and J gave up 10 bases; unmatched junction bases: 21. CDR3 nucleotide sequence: TGCGCCAGCAGCTCCGGTCGTGGGGTGGCGGGGGGCCCTGTGGAGCAGTTCTTC. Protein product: CASSSGRGVAGGPVEQFF.

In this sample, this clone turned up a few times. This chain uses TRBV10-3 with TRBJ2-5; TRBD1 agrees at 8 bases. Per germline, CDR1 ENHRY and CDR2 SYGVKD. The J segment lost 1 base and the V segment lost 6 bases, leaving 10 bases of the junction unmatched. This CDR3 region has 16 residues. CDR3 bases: TGTGCCATCAGCCCTCGGACAGGGAGGTCCCAAGAGACCCAGTACTTC. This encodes CAISPRTGRSQETQYF.

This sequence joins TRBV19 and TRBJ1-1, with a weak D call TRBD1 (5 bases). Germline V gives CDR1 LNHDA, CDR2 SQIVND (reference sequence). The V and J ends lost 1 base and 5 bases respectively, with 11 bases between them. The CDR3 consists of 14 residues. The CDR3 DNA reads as TGTGCCAGTAGTATAGGTCGGGGACGGACTGAAGCTTTCTTT. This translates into CASSIGRGRTEAFF.

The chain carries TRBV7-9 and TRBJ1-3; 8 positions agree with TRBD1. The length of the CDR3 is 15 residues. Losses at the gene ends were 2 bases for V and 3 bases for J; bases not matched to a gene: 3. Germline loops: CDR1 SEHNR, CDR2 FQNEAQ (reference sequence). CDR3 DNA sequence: TGTGCCAGCAGCTTACAGGGGGCGTTTGGAAACACCATATATTTT. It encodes CASSLQGAFGNTIYF.

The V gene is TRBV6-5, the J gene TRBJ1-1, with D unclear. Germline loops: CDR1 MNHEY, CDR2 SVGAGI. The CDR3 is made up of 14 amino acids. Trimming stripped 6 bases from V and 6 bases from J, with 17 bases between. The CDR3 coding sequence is TGTGCCAGCAGGTCTAGCATAGTAGAACCTGAAGCTTTCTTT. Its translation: CASRSSIVEPEAFF.

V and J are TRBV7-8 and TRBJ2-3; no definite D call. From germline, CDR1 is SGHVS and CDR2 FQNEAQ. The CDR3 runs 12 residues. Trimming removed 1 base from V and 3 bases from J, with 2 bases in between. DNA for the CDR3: TGTGCCAGCAGCTTAGGTACAGATACGCAGTATTTT. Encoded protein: CASSLGTDTQYF.

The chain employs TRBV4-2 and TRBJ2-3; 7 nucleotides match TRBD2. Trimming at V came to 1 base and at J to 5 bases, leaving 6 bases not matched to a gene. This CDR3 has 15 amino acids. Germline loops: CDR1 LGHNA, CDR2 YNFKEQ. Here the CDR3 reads CASSQVGVAGDTQYF. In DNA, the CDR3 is TGTGCCAGCAGCCAAGTCGGTGTAGCGGGAGATACGCAGTATTTT.

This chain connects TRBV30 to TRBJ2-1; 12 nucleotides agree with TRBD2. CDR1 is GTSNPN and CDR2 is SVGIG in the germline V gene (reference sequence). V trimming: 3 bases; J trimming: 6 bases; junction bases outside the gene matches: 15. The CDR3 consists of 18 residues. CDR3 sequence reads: CAWSKGRLGLAGGNEQFF. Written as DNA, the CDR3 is TGTGCCTGGAGCAAAGGACGACTGGGACTAGCGGGTGGCAATGAGCAGTTCTTC.

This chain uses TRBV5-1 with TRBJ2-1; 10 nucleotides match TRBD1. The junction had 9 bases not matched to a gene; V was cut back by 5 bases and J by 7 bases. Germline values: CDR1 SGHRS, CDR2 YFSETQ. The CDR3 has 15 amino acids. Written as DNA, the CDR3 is TGCGCCAGCAGACCTATGGGGACAGGGGATAATGAGCAGTTCTTC. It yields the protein CASRPMGTGDNEQFF. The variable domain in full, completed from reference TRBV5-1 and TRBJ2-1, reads KAGVTQTPRYLIKTRGQQVTLSCSPISGHRSVSWYQQTPGQGLQFLFEYFSETQRNKGNFPGRFSGRQFSNSRSEMNVSTLELGDSALYLCASRPMGTGDNEQFFGPGTRLTVL.

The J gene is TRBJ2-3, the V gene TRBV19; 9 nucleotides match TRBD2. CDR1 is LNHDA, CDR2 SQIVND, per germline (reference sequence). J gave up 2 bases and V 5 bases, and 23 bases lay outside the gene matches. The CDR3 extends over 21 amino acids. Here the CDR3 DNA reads TGTGCCAGTAGTCCCGCGCCCAAGGGTAGCGGGGGCCGACCTCTCACAGATACGCAGTATTTT. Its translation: CASSPAPKGSGGRPLTDTQYF.

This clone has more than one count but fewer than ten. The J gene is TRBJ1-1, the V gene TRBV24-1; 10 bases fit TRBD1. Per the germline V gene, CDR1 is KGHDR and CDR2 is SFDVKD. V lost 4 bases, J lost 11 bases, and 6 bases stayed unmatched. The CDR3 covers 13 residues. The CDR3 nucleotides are TGTGCCACCAGTGAATGGGGGACAGGGGTGGCTTTCTTT. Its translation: CATSEWGTGVAFF.

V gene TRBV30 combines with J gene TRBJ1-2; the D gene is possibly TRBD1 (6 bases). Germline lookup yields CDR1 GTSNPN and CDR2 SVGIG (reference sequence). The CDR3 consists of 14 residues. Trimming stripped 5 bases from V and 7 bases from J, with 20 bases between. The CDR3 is CAWGFPAGAPGYTF. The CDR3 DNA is TGTGCCTGGGGTTTTCCCGCAGGGGCTCCTGGCTACACCTTC.

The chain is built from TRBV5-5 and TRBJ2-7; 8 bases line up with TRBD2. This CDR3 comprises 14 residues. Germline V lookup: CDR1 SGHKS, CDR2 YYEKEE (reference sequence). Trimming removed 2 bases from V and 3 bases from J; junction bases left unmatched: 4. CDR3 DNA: TGTGCCAGCAGCTTTGCAGCGGGAGACTACGAGCAGTACTTC. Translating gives CASSFAAGDYEQYF.

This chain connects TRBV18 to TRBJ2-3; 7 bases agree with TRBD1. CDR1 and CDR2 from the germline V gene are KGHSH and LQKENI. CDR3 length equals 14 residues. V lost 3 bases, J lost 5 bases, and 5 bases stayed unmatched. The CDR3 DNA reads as TGTGCCAGCTCACCCATCTCAGGGGGAGATACGCAGTATTTT. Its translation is CASSPISGGDTQYF.

The CDR3: CASSPSGNQPQHF. Written as DNA, the CDR3 is TGCGCCAGCAGTCCCTCAGGTAATCAGCCCCAGCATTTT. J is TRBJ1-5 and V is TRBV10-1, with D unclear. Germline CDR1 is WNHNN and CDR2 is SYGVQD (reference sequence). The V end was cut by 5 bases, the J end by 4 bases, with 9 bases between. This CDR3 is 13 amino acids long.

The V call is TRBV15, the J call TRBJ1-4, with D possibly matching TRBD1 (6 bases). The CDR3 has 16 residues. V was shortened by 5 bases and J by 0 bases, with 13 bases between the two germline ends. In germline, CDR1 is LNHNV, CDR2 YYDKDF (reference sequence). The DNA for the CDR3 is TGTGCCACCAGCGTTATCCACAGGGCAACTAATGAAAAACTGTTTTTT. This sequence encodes CATSVIHRATNEKLFF.

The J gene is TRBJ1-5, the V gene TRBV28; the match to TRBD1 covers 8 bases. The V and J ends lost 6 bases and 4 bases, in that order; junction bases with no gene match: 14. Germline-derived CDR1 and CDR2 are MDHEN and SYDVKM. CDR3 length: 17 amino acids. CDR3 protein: CASRPRQGFGENQPQHF. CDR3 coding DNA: TGTGCCAGCAGGCCTAGACAGGGGTTTGGCGAAAATCAGCCCCAGCATTTT.

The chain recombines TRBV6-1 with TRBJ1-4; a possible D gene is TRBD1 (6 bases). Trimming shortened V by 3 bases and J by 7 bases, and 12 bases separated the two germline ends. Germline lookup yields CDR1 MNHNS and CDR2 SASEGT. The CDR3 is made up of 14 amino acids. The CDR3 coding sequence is TGTGCCAGCAGTGACCCCAGGGGCGGTGAAAAACTGTTTTTT. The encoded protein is CASSDPRGGEKLFF.

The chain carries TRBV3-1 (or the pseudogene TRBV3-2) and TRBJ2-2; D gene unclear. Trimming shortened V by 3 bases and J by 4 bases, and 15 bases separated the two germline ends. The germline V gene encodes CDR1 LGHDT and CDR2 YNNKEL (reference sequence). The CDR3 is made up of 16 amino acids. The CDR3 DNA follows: TGTGCCAGCAGCCATTCGTCTCGCGGTGCCACCGGGGAGCTGTTTTTT. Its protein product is CASSHSSRGATGELFF.

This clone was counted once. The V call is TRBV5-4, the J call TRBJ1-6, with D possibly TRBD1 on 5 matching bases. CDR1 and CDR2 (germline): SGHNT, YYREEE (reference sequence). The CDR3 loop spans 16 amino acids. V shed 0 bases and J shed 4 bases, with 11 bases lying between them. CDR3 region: CASSLEPGSYNSPLHF. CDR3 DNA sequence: TGTGCCAGCAGCTTGGAGCCAGGGTCTTATAATTCACCCCTCCACTTT.

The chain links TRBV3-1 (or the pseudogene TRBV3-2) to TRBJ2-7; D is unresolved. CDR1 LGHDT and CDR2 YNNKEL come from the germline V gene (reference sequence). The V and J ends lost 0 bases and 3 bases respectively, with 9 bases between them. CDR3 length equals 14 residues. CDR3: CASSQEWGSYEQYF. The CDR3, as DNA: TGTGCCAGCAGCCAAGAGTGGGGTAGCTACGAGCAGTACTTC.

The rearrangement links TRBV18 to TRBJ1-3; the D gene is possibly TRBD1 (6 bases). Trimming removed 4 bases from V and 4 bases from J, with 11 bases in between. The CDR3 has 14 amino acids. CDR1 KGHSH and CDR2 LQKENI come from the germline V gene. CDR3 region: CASSQGTRGNTIYF. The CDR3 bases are TGTGCCAGCTCACAGGGGACAAGAGGAAACACCATATATTTT.

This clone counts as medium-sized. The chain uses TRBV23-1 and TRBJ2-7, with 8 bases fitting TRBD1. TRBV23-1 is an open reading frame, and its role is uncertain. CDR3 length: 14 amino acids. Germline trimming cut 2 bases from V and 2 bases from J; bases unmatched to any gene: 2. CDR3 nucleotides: TGCGCCAGCAGTCAACCGGGACAGGCCTACGAGCAGTACGTC. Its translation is CASSQPGQAYEQYV.

DNA for the CDR3: TGTGCCAGCAGGACCGGGACAGGGGGTAAACCCCAGCATTTT. As protein: CASRTGTGGKPQHF. The V call is TRBV28, the J call TRBJ1-5, with 11 positions matching TRBD1. Trimming took 6 bases from V and 10 from J; bases not matched to a gene: 8. This CDR3 is built from 14 residues. Per germline, CDR1 MDHEN and CDR2 SYDVKM.

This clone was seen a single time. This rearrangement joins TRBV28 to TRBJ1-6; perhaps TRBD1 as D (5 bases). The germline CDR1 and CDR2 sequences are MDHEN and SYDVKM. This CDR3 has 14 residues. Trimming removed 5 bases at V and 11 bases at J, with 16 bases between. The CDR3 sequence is CASSLQGGHAPLHF. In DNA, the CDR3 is TGTGCCAGCAGTCTTCAGGGTGGTCATGCACCCCTCCACTTT. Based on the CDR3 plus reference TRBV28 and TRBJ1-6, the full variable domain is DVKVTQSSRYLVKRTGEKVFLECVQDMDHENMFWYRQDPGLGLRLIYFSYDVKMKEKGDIPEGYSVSREKKERFSLILESASTNQTSMYLCASSLQGGHAPLHFGNGTRLTVT.

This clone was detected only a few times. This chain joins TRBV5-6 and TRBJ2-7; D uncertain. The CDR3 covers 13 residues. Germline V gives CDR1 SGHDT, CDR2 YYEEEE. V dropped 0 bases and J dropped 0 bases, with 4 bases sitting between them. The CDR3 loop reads CASSLDTSYEQYF. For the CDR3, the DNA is TGTGCCAGCAGCTTGGACACCTCCTACGAGCAGTACTTC.

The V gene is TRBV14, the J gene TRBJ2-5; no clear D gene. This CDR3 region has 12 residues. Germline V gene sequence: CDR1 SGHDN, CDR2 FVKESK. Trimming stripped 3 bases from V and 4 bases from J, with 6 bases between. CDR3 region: CASSQDGETQYF. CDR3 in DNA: TGTGCCAGCAGCCAGGACGGAGAGACCCAGTACTTC.

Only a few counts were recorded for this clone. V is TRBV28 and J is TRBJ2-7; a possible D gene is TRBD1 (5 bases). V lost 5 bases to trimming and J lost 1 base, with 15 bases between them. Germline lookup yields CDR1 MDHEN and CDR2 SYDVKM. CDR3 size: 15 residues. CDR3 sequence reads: CASSSRTQTSYEQYF. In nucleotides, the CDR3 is TGTGCCAGCAGTAGCCGGACACAGACTTCCTACGAGCAGTACTTC.